This paragraph covers one T cell receptor beta chain sequence. Its specificity is unknown. These data originate in a study of T cells in Graves' hyperthyroidism and ophthalmopathy. Study conclusions and caveats: Ophthalmopathy was distinguished from stable hyperthyroidism by 13 V-J signatures.

This CDR3 region has 13 residues. V shed 4 bases and J 10 bases; nucleotides not matched to a gene: 9. The V gene's germline CDR1 is SGHRS and CDR2 YFSETQ. Diagnoses were made from clinical symptoms, serum measures (thyroxine and TRAb), thyroid ultrasound and orbital computed tomography. From RNA transcripts, TCR beta CDR3 regions were amplified. In the first-round RT-PCR of the TCR CDR3, the HTBI primer set was used. TCRdb ran MiXCR on the multiplex PCR reads and lists one entry per CDR3 protein. The sample yields more than 550,000 distinct CDR3 sequences, less than 45% seen once. The specimen was peripheral blood or thyroid tissue (not recorded which). The sequence derives from an adult man with Graves' disease, either hyperthyroidism or ophthalmopathy (not recorded which). This rearrangement joins TRBV5-1 to TRBJ1-1, with 8 bases fitting TRBD1. CDR3 loop: CASSGGQASAAFF. In DNA, the CDR3 is TGCGCCAGCAGCGGGGGACAGGCGAGTGCAGCTTTCTTT.